What follows are 27 T cell receptor beta chains derived from one specimen sequenced in a study of shared clonotypes between healthy human individuals. The naive CD8 fraction comprised CD45RO-negative cells positively selected for CCR7 and excluded terminally differentiated effector memory CD45RA+ cells. The protocol was immunoSEQ multiplex PCR, while the TCRdb copy is restricted to in-frame clones and leaves out a portion. Among about 2.2 million clones, 93% were seen once, and the ten largest hold 1.5% to 2%. Sequencing was carried out using naive CD8+ T cells from PBMCs. All receptors come from a man aged 18 to 29 in good health. Some clones in this sample may be carry-over from other donors' samples.

This chain uses TRBV29-1 with TRBJ1-2, with TRBD1 as a possible D gene (6 bases). The CDR3 sequence is 15 residues long. Trimming removed 7 bases from V and 8 bases from J, with 26 bases in between. CDR1 and CDR2 from the germline V gene are SQVTM and ANQGSEA. Here the CDR3 reads CSGRSGTTGIYGYTF. The DNA of the CDR3 is TGCAGCGGTCGGTCGGGGACTACAGGGATCTACGGCTACACCTTC. Supplemented by reference TRBV29-1 and TRBJ1-2, the full variable domain reads SAVISQKPSRDICQRGTSLTIQCQVDSQVTMMFWYRQQPGQSLTLIATANQGSEATYESGFVIDKFPISRPNLTFSTLTVSNMSPEDSSIYLCSGRSGTTGIYGYTFGSGTRLTVV.

The chain combines TRBV7-9 with TRBJ1-2; 7 nucleotides agree with TRBD1. V shed 5 bases, J shed 10 bases, and the junction held 7 bases outside the gene matches. Germline V gene lookup returns CDR1 SEHNR and CDR2 FQNEAQ (reference sequence). The CDR3 is made up of 12 amino acids. Here the CDR3 reads CASSRNRGNYTF. The CDR3 coding sequence is TGTGCCAGCAGCCGGAACAGGGGTAACTACACCTTC.

V gene TRBV4-1 combines with J gene TRBJ1-5; D is undetermined. CDR1 and CDR2 from the germline V gene are MGHRA and YSYEKL. There are 14 residues in the CDR3. Deletions cut 3 bases from V and 4 bases from J, with 10 bases between. The CDR3 DNA sequence: TGCGCCAGCAGCCAGAAGCAAGAGAATCAGCCCCAGCATTTT. Translated: CASSQKQENQPQHF.

V is TRBV19 and J is TRBJ1-5; tentatively, D is TRBD1 (6 bases). V was clipped by 5 bases and J by 1 base, with 12 bases between them. The germline V gene has CDR1 LNHDA and CDR2 SQIVND (reference sequence). The CDR3 contains 15 residues. CDR3 nucleotide sequence: TGTGCCAGTAGTTGGGGGAGGGGGAGCAATCAGCCCCAGCATTTT. Protein sequence: CASSWGRGSNQPQHF. The complete variable domain, with remaining parts taken from reference TRBV19 and TRBJ1-5, reads DGGITQSPKYLFRKEGQNVTLSCEQNLNHDAMYWYRQDPGQGLRLIYYSQIVNDFQKGDIAEGYSVSREKKESFPLTVTSAQKNPTAFYLCASSWGRGSNQPQHFGDGTRLSIL.

The genes are TRBV19 and TRBJ1-1; possible D gene TRBD1, 5 bases. The CDR3 runs 14 residues. V was clipped by 5 bases and J by 10 bases, with 20 bases between them. Germline lookup yields CDR1 LNHDA and CDR2 SQIVND (reference sequence). This CDR3 reads CASSPRDHAGGAFF. In DNA, the CDR3 is TGTGCCAGTAGTCCCAGGGATCACGCGGGGGGAGCTTTCTTT. Combining the CDR3 with reference TRBV19 and TRBJ1-1 gives the whole variable domain DGGITQSPKYLFRKEGQNVTLSCEQNLNHDAMYWYRQDPGQGLRLIYYSQIVNDFQKGDIAEGYSVSREKKESFPLTVTSAQKNPTAFYLCASSPRDHAGGAFFGQGTRLTVV.

The V call is TRBV6-5, the J call TRBJ2-1; 7 nucleotides agree with TRBD2. This CDR3 contains 13 residues. V trimming: 6 bases; J trimming: 8 bases; junction bases outside the gene matches: 7. CDR1 MNHEY and CDR2 SVGAGI come from the germline V gene. CDR3 protein: CASSGLGLDEQFF. The CDR3 coding sequence is TGTGCCAGCAGCGGACTAGGATTGGATGAGCAGTTCTTC.

The rearrangement joins TRBV28 to TRBJ2-7, with 7 bases matching TRBD2. The CDR3 contains 15 residues. In germline, CDR1 is MDHEN, CDR2 SYDVKM. V was clipped by 2 bases and J by 4 bases; unmatched bases: 8. The CDR3: CASSLLGGRGYEQYF. CDR3 nucleotide sequence: TGTGCCAGCAGTTTACTGGGGGGGAGGGGATACGAGCAGTACTTC.

The V call is TRBV27, the J call TRBJ2-7; possibly TRBD1 for D (9 bases). CDR1 is MNHEY, CDR2 SMNVEV, per germline (reference sequence). Trimming shortened V by 4 bases and J by 6 bases, and 22 bases separated the two germline ends. The CDR3 is 16 residues long. The CDR3 loop reads CASSSTGGTSGSEQYF. The CDR3 nucleotides are TGTGCCAGCAGTTCGACAGGGGGGACTAGTGGTAGCGAGCAGTACTTC.

The chain links TRBV9 to TRBJ2-2; D might be TRBD2 (5 bases). Deletions cut 1 base from V and 0 bases from J, with 10 bases between. The CDR3 extends over 16 amino acids. Germline V gene data show CDR1 as SGDLS and CDR2 as YYNGEE. CDR3 in DNA: TGTGCCAGCAGCGTAAGGAGCGGCGCGAACACCGGGGAGCTGTTTTTT. It translates to CASSVRSGANTGELFF.

V usage is TRBV7-6 and J usage is TRBJ2-7; TRBD1 aligns across 8 bases. This CDR3 is built from 15 residues. V was clipped by 5 bases and J by 4 bases; unmatched bases: 10. Germline V gene lookup returns CDR1 SGHVS and CDR2 FNYEAQ. The CDR3 nucleotides read TGTGCCAGCAGCCCACGAACAGGGGGATTGTACGAGCAGTACTTC. Amino acids: CASSPRTGGLYEQYF.

This clone showed up just once. The chain joins TRBV27 to TRBJ2-4; 7 bases match TRBD1. After removal of 6 bases from V and 4 bases from J, the junction contained 6 bases not matched to a gene. This CDR3 contains 14 residues. Germline CDR1 and CDR2: MNHEY and SMNVEV (reference sequence). The CDR3 DNA is TGTGCCAGCAGACCCCGGGACAGTAAAAACATTCAGTACTTC. Encoded protein: CASRPRDSKNIQYF.

This clone was found a few times. CDR3 nucleotide sequence: TGTGCCAGCAGTGTCGGACAGATTAATCAGCCCCAGCATTTT. Protein: CASSVGQINQPQHF. The rearrangement links TRBV6-5 to TRBJ1-5; D might be TRBD1 (6 bases). Germline CDR1 is MNHEY and CDR2 is SVGAGI. Trimming cost V 5 bases and J 4 bases, with 12 bases left between them. The CDR3 has 14 amino acids.

The V call is TRBV11-2, the J call TRBJ2-4; D unclear. The CDR3 covers 15 residues. Per germline, CDR1 SGHAT and CDR2 FQNNGV. The V and J ends lost 1 base and 4 bases respectively, with 11 bases between them. CDR3 DNA: TGTGCCAGCAGCTTAGCGACGGCTGAGAAAAACATTCAGTACTTC. This gives the protein CASSLATAEKNIQYF.

The chain couples TRBV7-2 to TRBJ2-7; 7 bases are a match to TRBD2. CDR1 is SGHTA, CDR2 FQGNSA, per germline. After removal of 4 bases from V and 5 bases from J, the junction contained 8 bases not matched to a gene. There are 14 residues in the CDR3. Here the CDR3 reads CASSSQRDTDEQYF. In nucleotides, the CDR3 is TGTGCCAGCAGCTCACAGCGGGATACGGACGAGCAGTACTTC.

The V call is TRBV19, the J call TRBJ2-2; TRBD2 might be the D (5 bases). Germline lookup yields CDR1 LNHDA and CDR2 SQIVND (reference sequence). The V and J ends lost 3 bases and 1 base respectively, with 9 bases between them. This CDR3 region has 15 residues. The chain's CDR3 is CASSIGGQNTGELFF. CDR3 bases: TGTGCCAGTAGTATCGGCGGGCAGAACACCGGGGAGCTGTTTTTT.

The rearrangement joins TRBV5-6 to TRBJ2-7; 7 bases fit TRBD2. The CDR3 loop spans 13 amino acids. Unmatched junction bases numbered 2, after V lost 3 bases and J lost 2 bases. Germline assignment: CDR1 SGHDT and CDR2 YYEEEE. The CDR3 spells CASSSLAAYEQYF. The CDR3 DNA sequence: TGTGCCAGCAGCTCGCTAGCGGCCTACGAGCAGTACTTC.

A single count supports this clone. The V and J genes are TRBV28 and TRBJ2-3; 7 positions agree with TRBD1. V shed 6 bases and J 1 base; nucleotides not matched to a gene: 7. This CDR3 spans 15 amino acids. In germline, CDR1 is MDHEN, CDR2 SYDVKM. CDR3 protein: CASRVTGLGTDTQYF. The CDR3 nucleotides are TGTGCCAGCAGGGTGACAGGGCTTGGCACAGATACGCAGTATTTT.

The chain is built from TRBV9 and TRBJ2-3; D is unclear. Germline values: CDR1 SGDLS, CDR2 YYNGEE. There are 14 residues in the CDR3. The V and J ends lost 3 bases and 4 bases respectively, with 12 bases between them. In DNA, the CDR3 is TGTGCCAGCAGCGGCCTCGGGCTGGCAGATACGCAGTATTTT. Translation gives CASSGLGLADTQYF.

This sequence joins TRBV28 and TRBJ2-3; possible D gene TRBD2, 5 bases. Trimming stripped 3 bases from V and 2 bases from J, with 12 bases between. The CDR3 covers 15 residues. CDR1 and CDR2 from the germline V gene are MDHEN and SYDVKM. The CDR3 DNA reads as TGTGCCAGCAGTTTCCTCCGGGGTCACACAGATACGCAGTATTTT. This codes for CASSFLRGHTDTQYF.

This chain connects TRBV27 to TRBJ1-4; TRBD1 agrees at 8 bases. Germline assignment: CDR1 MNHEY and CDR2 SMNVEV (reference sequence). The trim removed 6 bases at V and 8 bases at J, leaving 14 bases unmatched. This CDR3 has 16 amino acids. DNA of the CDR3: TGTGCCAGCAGACTAGGACAGGGTTTTCTTGGGGAAAAACTGTTTTTT. Its protein product is CASRLGQGFLGEKLFF.

The chain combines TRBV9 with TRBJ2-1, with D perhaps matching TRBD2 (6 bases). Trimming stripped 0 bases from V and 9 bases from J, with 16 bases between. The CDR3 is 15 amino acids. Germline-derived CDR1 and CDR2 are SGDLS and YYNGEE. The CDR3 DNA is TGTGCCAGCAGCGTAGTGCCTAGCGCTTCCAGTGAGCAGTTCTTC. It translates to CASSVVPSASSEQFF.

The genes are TRBV27 and TRBJ1-4; 8 nucleotides line up with TRBD1. In germline, CDR1 is MNHEY, CDR2 SMNVEV (reference sequence). The CDR3 extends over 14 amino acids. V shed 2 bases and J 7 bases; nucleotides not matched to a gene: 3. The CDR3 region is CASSLQGAFEKLFF. In nucleotides, the CDR3 is TGTGCCAGCAGTTTACAGGGGGCTTTTGAAAAACTGTTTTTT.

The V and J genes are TRBV28 and TRBJ1-5; D gene uncertain. CDR1 and CDR2 (germline): MDHEN, SYDVKM. CDR3 length equals 14 residues. Trimming stripped 7 bases from V and 7 bases from J, with 17 bases between. CDR3 DNA sequence: TGTGCCAGCATAACCGTCATGGGTGGACAGCCCCAGCATTTT. Amino acid sequence: CASITVMGGQPQHF.

CDR3 in DNA: TGTGCCAGCACATCCCGGGACGGAGAAGAAGCTTTCTTT. Translating gives CASTSRDGEEAFF. The genes are TRBV6-5 and TRBJ1-1, with D possibly being TRBD1 (5 bases). V lost 7 bases to trimming and J lost 8 bases, with 17 bases between them. CDR1 MNHEY and CDR2 SVGAGI come from the germline V gene. The CDR3 covers 13 residues.

The chain is built from TRBV15 and TRBJ2-1; D perhaps matches TRBD2 (6 bases). The CDR3 runs to 15 residues. CDR1 is LNHNV and CDR2 is YYDKDF in the germline V gene (reference sequence). V lost 1 base, J lost 9 bases, and 16 bases lay in between. CDR3 nucleotide sequence: TGTGCCACCAGCAGAGTTGCGGGGCCAGCGTCTGAGCAGTTCTTC. It is translated as CATSRVAGPASEQFF.

The V call is TRBV7-8, the J call TRBJ1-2; D remains unclear. The CDR3 consists of 14 residues. Germline loops: CDR1 SGHVS, CDR2 FQNEAQ. V lost 0 bases to trimming and J lost 4 bases, with 9 bases between them. The CDR3 spells CASSLALSRYGYTF. In DNA form, the CDR3 reads TGTGCCAGCAGCTTAGCTCTCTCTCGCTATGGCTACACCTTC.

The rearrangement joins TRBV5-1 to TRBJ2-1; 10 positions agree with TRBD2. The germline V gene encodes CDR1 SGHRS and CDR2 YFSETQ. The CDR3 spans 14 residues. V gave up 8 bases and J gave up 8 bases; unmatched junction bases: 10. The CDR3 coding sequence is TGCGCCAGTAAGCCCTCTAGCGGGAGACATGAGCAGTTCTTC. It translates to CASKPSSGRHEQFF.